These 2 T cell receptor beta chains were all obtained from the same sample, sequenced in a study of shared clonotypes between healthy human individuals (TCRdb year 2020). CD8 naive samples were CD45RO-negative cells positively selected for CCR7, giving a CD45RA+CCR7+ population that excluded TemRA cells. The library was produced with the immunoSEQ multiplex PCR assay. Imported from immuneACCESS, the table was reduced by TCRdb to in-frame sequences with V and J called. These copies leave out some clones; in studies compared against another copy, an unresolved V gene accounts for under half, and the cause of the remainder is not known. Here the sample has under 2,000,000 clones; 85% to 95% occur a single time. Of the sample, approximately 1.2% is held by the ten largest clones. The sequenced sample consisted of naive CD8+ T cells sorted from blood. The cell subset or site label corresponds to: CD45RA+CCR7+. Receptor source: a man aged 18 to 29 in good health.

This chain connects TRBV19 to TRBJ1-1; D is possibly TRBD1 (5 bases). CDR3 length: 16 residues. The V end was cut by 4 bases, the J end by 3 bases, with 18 bases between. In germline, CDR1 is LNHDA, CDR2 SQIVND (reference sequence). The CDR3 nucleotides read TGTGCCAGTAGTAGCTCTCGTGGGGGTCGGGACACTGAAGCTTTCTTT. Its protein is CASSSSRGGRDTEAFF.

CDR3: CASSQATSGPYEQYF. Here the CDR3 DNA reads TGCGCCAGCAGCCAAGCAACTAGCGGGCCCTACGAGCAGTACTTC. This chain links TRBV4-1 with TRBJ2-7; the match to TRBD2 covers 9 bases. Per germline, CDR1 MGHRA and CDR2 YSYEKL. There are 15 residues in the CDR3. V dropped 1 base and J dropped 2; count of bases not matched to a gene: 3.